The 30 T cell receptor beta chains below come from one sample, sequenced in a study of blood T cell repertoires in COVID-19. The table came from immunoSEQ multiplex PCR; TCRdb's copy has only in-frame clones and leaves some out. Of approximately 240,000 clones listed, approximately 79% are singletons. Sequenced: peripheral blood. All receptors come from a woman over 75 with active or convalescent COVID-19.

The J gene is TRBJ2-1, the V gene TRBV4-1, with 12 bases that match TRBD2. The V gene's germline CDR1 is MGHRA and CDR2 YSYEKL. This CDR3 has 15 residues. The ends lost 5 bases at V and 5 bases at J; junction bases unmatched: 4. CDR3 bases: TGCGCCAGCAGCTCACGACTAGCGGGAGACAATGAGCAGTTCTTC. Translation: CASSSRLAGDNEQFF.

This clone was seen only a few times. This rearrangement joins TRBV3-1 (or the pseudogene TRBV3-2) to TRBJ1-2; possible D gene TRBD1, 6 bases. This CDR3 has 17 residues. Per the germline V gene, CDR1 is LGHDT and CDR2 is YNNKEL (reference sequence). The V end lost 1 base, the J end lost 4 bases, and 19 bases lay between the germline ends. The CDR3 reads CASSQVARGATFYGYTF. The CDR3 nucleotides read TGTGCCAGCAGCCAAGTTGCCCGGGGGGCGACCTTCTATGGCTACACCTTC.

The rearrangement uses TRBV6-1 and TRBJ1-5; D unclear. The V and J ends lost 1 base and 10 bases respectively, with 11 bases between them. CDR1 MNHNS and CDR2 SASEGT come from the germline V gene. The CDR3 covers 13 residues. The DNA for the CDR3 is TGTGCCAGCAGTGAAGGCCTCCTACCACCCCAGCATTTT. Translated: CASSEGLLPPQHF.

The chain recombines TRBV27 with TRBJ2-2; D possibly corresponds to TRBD2 (5 bases). Germline values: CDR1 MNHEY, CDR2 SMNVEV (reference sequence). V lost 4 bases and J 4 bases, leaving 10 bases between the germline ends. CDR3 length: 14 amino acids. The CDR3 region has the DNA TGTGCCAGCAGTTCATGGGCGGGCACCGGGGAGCTGTTTTTT. Its protein product is CASSSWAGTGELFF.

This clone was recorded a few times. This rearrangement joins TRBV15 to TRBJ2-3; TRBD1 is a possible D gene (5 bases). In germline, CDR1 is LNHNV, CDR2 YYDKDF (reference sequence). Between the trimmed V and J ends, which lost 4 bases and 3 bases, there was a span of 11 bases. The CDR3 length is 14 residues. CDR3 bases: TGTGCCACCAGCAAGAGCAGGGAAACAGATACGCAGTATTTT. It translates to CATSKSRETDTQYF.

There are a few counts of this clone. The chain employs TRBV10-3 and TRBJ2-2; 7 bases are a match to TRBD1. Germline V gene data show CDR1 as ENHRY and CDR2 as SYGVKD. The CDR3 loop spans 14 amino acids. V shed 6 bases, J shed 5 bases, and the junction held 6 bases outside the gene matches. CDR3: CAIRPDRDTGELFF. The CDR3 DNA is TGTGCCATCAGACCAGACAGGGATACCGGGGAGCTGTTTTTT.

The genes are TRBV2 and TRBJ2-4, with 8 nucleotides matching TRBD1. V gave up 5 bases and J gave up 0 bases; unmatched junction bases: 12. The CDR3 sequence is 18 residues long. Germline CDR1 is SNHLY and CDR2 is FYNNEI. The CDR3 region is CASSYRGVQLLAKNIQYF. CDR3 nucleotide sequence: TGTGCCAGCAGTTACAGGGGGGTCCAATTACTAGCCAAAAACATTCAGTACTTC.

This clone came up once. DNA for the CDR3: TGTGCCAGTAGTATTGTCACTAGCGTCACAGATACGCAGTATTTT. Protein product: CASSIVTSVTDTQYF. The genes are TRBV19 and TRBJ2-3; TRBD2 aligns across 7 bases. V lost 3 bases, J lost 2 bases, and 5 bases stayed unmatched. CDR1 and CDR2 from the germline V gene are LNHDA and SQIVND (reference sequence). The CDR3 has 15 amino acids.

The V gene is TRBV5-1, the J gene TRBJ2-7; 11 nucleotides agree with TRBD2. Germline lookup yields CDR1 SGHRS and CDR2 YFSETQ. The CDR3 is 14 residues long. J lost 4 bases, V lost 4 bases, and 4 bases had no gene match. The CDR3, as DNA: TGCGCCAGCAGCATTAGCGGGGGGGCTTACGAGCAGTACTTC. Translation gives CASSISGGAYEQYF.

The sample holds one count of this clone. This chain connects TRBV19 to TRBJ1-6; tentative D call: TRBD1 (5 bases). The CDR3 length is 13 residues. CDR1 is LNHDA, CDR2 SQIVND, per germline (reference sequence). Trimming left V 7 bases short and J 10 bases short, with 14 bases between. The CDR3 loop is CASTPGRASPLHF. CDR3 nucleotide sequence: TGTGCCAGTACCCCTGGCAGGGCCTCACCCCTCCACTTT. The full variable domain, with the rest looked up from reference TRBV19 and TRBJ1-6, is DGGITQSPKYLFRKEGQNVTLSCEQNLNHDAMYWYRQDPGQGLRLIYYSQIVNDFQKGDIAEGYSVSREKKESFPLTVTSAQKNPTAFYLCASTPGRASPLHFGNGTRLTVT.

V usage is TRBV6-6 and J usage is TRBJ1-2, with D perhaps TRBD1 (6 bases). The CDR3 consists of 16 residues. Trimming shortened V by 7 bases and J by 3 bases, and 21 bases separated the two germline ends. Germline V gene sequence: CDR1 MNHNY, CDR2 SVGAGI (reference sequence). The DNA of the CDR3 is TGTGCCAGCAACCCGAGTGCGGGGGGCATGGACTATGGCTACACCTTC. Translated, it gives CASNPSAGGMDYGYTF.

This chain connects TRBV6-5 to TRBJ2-3, with a tentative D call TRBD2 (7 bases). The CDR3 totals 15 residues. V shed 5 bases and J shed 2 bases, with 14 bases lying between them. The germline CDR1 and CDR2 sequences are MNHEY and SVGAGI. The CDR3: CASSIGGLHTDTQYF. In DNA form, the CDR3 reads TGTGCCAGCAGTATCGGGGGGCTCCACACAGATACGCAGTATTTT.

V gene TRBV5-1 combines with J gene TRBJ2-3; 9 bases fit TRBD1. Germline V CDR1 and CDR2: SGHRS, YFSETQ. The CDR3 is made up of 15 amino acids. Germline trimming cut 2 bases from V and 2 bases from J; bases unmatched to any gene: 3. The CDR3 coding sequence is TGCGCCAGCAGCTTCCGGACAGGGGACACAGATACGCAGTATTTT. Protein: CASSFRTGDTDTQYF. The full variable domain, in which reference TRBV5-1 and TRBJ2-3 provide the parts outside the CDR3, is KAGVTQTPRYLIKTRGQQVTLSCSPISGHRSVSWYQQTPGQGLQFLFEYFSETQRNKGNFPGRFSGRQFSNSRSEMNVSTLELGDSALYLCASSFRTGDTDTQYFGPGTRLTVL.

The V call is TRBV3-1 (or the pseudogene TRBV3-2), the J call TRBJ2-3; TRBD1 matches at 9 bases. V was clipped by 1 base and J by 14 bases; unmatched bases: 4. CDR1 is LGHDT, CDR2 YNNKEL, per germline (reference sequence). The CDR3 has 12 amino acids. CDR3 bases: TGTGCCAGCAGCCAAGGACAGGGGGTTTGGTATTTT. Amino acid sequence: CASSQGQGVWYF.

The chain couples TRBV21-1 to TRBJ2-5; no DNA check was done on the table's D call, TRBD1. TRBV21-1 is assigned pseudogene status. CDR3 length: 11 residues. This chain's CDR3 is CATRQIETQYF. The CDR3 DNA sequence: TGTGCCACACGACAGATAGAGACCCAGTACTTC.

The chain joins TRBV10-3 to TRBJ2-1; no clear D. Germline V gene lookup returns CDR1 ENHRY and CDR2 SYGVKD. Trimming shortened V by 4 bases and J by 3 bases, and 10 bases separated the two germline ends. The CDR3 is made up of 14 amino acids. The CDR3 nucleotides are TGTGCCATCAGTGTGACTTCCGGCTACAATGAGCAGTTCTTC. This encodes CAISVTSGYNEQFF.

This chain connects TRBV30 to TRBJ1-1; 7 nucleotides agree with TRBD1. Germline trimming cut 4 bases from V and 1 base from J; bases unmatched to any gene: 12. Per the germline V gene, CDR1 is GTSNPN and CDR2 is SVGIG (reference sequence). The CDR3 covers 16 residues. The DNA for the CDR3 is TGTGCCTGGAATCTAAAAAGGGGGCAGAAGAACACTGAAGCTTTCTTT. This translates into CAWNLKRGQKNTEAFF.

The chain uses TRBV3-1 (or the pseudogene TRBV3-2) and TRBJ2-5, with D uncertain. CDR3 length equals 16 residues. Trimming cost V 2 bases and J 5 bases, with 18 bases left between them. Germline V gene lookup returns CDR1 LGHDT and CDR2 YNNKEL (reference sequence). The CDR3 sequence: CASSQSLAAAWETQYF. DNA for the CDR3: TGTGCCAGCAGCCAATCCCTCGCGGCAGCTTGGGAGACCCAGTACTTC.

This chain connects TRBV29-1 to TRBJ1-1, with 9 bases identical to TRBD1. Germline V gene data show CDR1 as SQVTM and CDR2 as ANQGSEA. V dropped 1 base and J dropped 1; count of bases not matched to a gene: 4. This CDR3 region has 15 residues. The CDR3 spells CSVEGIQGANTEAFF. The CDR3 region has the DNA TGCAGCGTTGAAGGGATACAGGGGGCGAACACTGAAGCTTTCTTT.

The rearrangement links TRBV30 to TRBJ2-1; 12 positions agree with TRBD2. Trimming at V came to 2 bases and at J to 7 bases, leaving 6 bases not matched to a gene. The CDR3 loop spans 15 amino acids. Germline assignment: CDR1 GTSNPN and CDR2 SVGIG (reference sequence). The CDR3 loop is CAWSYLAGGGNEQFF. In nucleotides, the CDR3 is TGTGCCTGGAGTTATCTAGCGGGAGGGGGAAATGAGCAGTTCTTC.

The chain is built from TRBV5-1 and TRBJ2-1; 7 bases fit TRBD1. Trimming removed 5 bases from V and 2 bases from J; junction bases left unmatched: 7. Germline-derived CDR1 and CDR2 are SGHRS and YFSETQ. The CDR3 has 15 amino acids. CDR3 in amino acids: CASRSTGATYNEQFF. In DNA form, the CDR3 reads TGCGCCAGCAGATCTACAGGGGCCACCTACAATGAGCAGTTCTTC.

On this clone itself: The junction departs from germline at one end; a sequencing error may be responsible. The chain links TRBV7-7 to TRBJ2-6; 8 nucleotides match TRBD2. Germline CDR1 reads SSHAT; CDR2 reads FNYEAQ (reference sequence). The CDR3 totals 15 residues. In nucleotides, the CDR3 is TGTGCTAGCAGCGGGAGTAGCTCTGGGGCCAACGTCCTGACTTTC. Translation gives CASSGSSSGANVLTF.

The chain couples TRBV21-1 to TRBJ2-7; the table's D call of TRBD2 was not tested on the DNA. TRBV21-1 is an annotated pseudogene. The CDR3 runs 15 residues. CDR3 amino acids: CAAPSPRRAPYEQYF. Here the CDR3 DNA reads TGTGCCGCACCTTCCCCCAGGAGGGCTCCCTACGAGCAGTACTTC.

This chain uses TRBV5-4 with TRBJ2-7, with D perhaps TRBD2 (7 bases). From germline, CDR1 is SGHNT and CDR2 YYREEE (reference sequence). Trimming took 4 bases from V and 1 from J, leaving 12 bases between them. The CDR3 extends over 14 amino acids. CDR3 DNA sequence: TGTGCCAGCAGCCCCGGGGGGCGATCCTACGAGCAGTACTTC. This sequence encodes CASSPGGRSYEQYF.

The J gene is TRBJ2-5, the V gene TRBV5-1, with D tentatively TRBD2 (6 bases). V gave up 2 bases and J gave up 0 bases, with 11 bases separating them. This CDR3 spans 15 amino acids. Per germline, CDR1 SGHRS and CDR2 YFSETQ. The CDR3 loop reads CASSFPAGYQETQYF. Here the CDR3 DNA reads TGCGCCAGCAGCTTTCCCGCGGGGTACCAAGAGACCCAGTACTTC.

This clone was observed a few times. Different DNA sequences within this sample yield the same CDR3. This sequence joins TRBV7-2 and TRBJ2-7, with 15 bases identical to TRBD2. Germline loops: CDR1 SGHTA, CDR2 FQGNSA. With 3 bases clipped from V and 4 bases from J, the junction kept 4 bases outside the gene matches. The CDR3 loop spans 16 amino acids. The CDR3 DNA follows: TGTGCCAGCAGCTTGCTGGGACTAGCGGGAGGATACGAGCAGTACTTC. As protein: CASSLLGLAGGYEQYF.

The chain recombines TRBV7-6 with TRBJ2-2, with unresolved D. Germline V gene sequence: CDR1 SGHVS, CDR2 FNYEAQ. The germline V and J ends were trimmed by 1 base and 1 base, with 10 bases remaining between them. There are 16 residues in the CDR3. CDR3 residues: CASSLERLENTGELFF. CDR3 bases: TGTGCCAGCAGCTTAGAACGCCTAGAGAACACCGGGGAGCTGTTTTTT. The full variable domain, in which reference TRBV7-6 and TRBJ2-2 provide the parts outside the CDR3, is GAGVSQSPRYKVTKRGQDVALRCDPISGHVSLYWYRQALGQGPEFLTYFNYEAQQDKSGLPNDRFSAERPEGSISTLTIQRTEQRDSAMYRCASSLERLENTGELFFGEGSRLTVL.

V usage is TRBV7-2 and J usage is TRBJ1-2; 8 bases are a match to TRBD1. J lost 6 bases, V lost 1 base, and 7 bases had no gene match. The CDR3 has 15 amino acids. Per the germline V gene, CDR1 is SGHTA and CDR2 is FQGNSA. As DNA, the CDR3 is TGTGCCAGCAGCTTAGGCCGGACAGGGCCCCATGGCTACACCTTC. The encoded protein is CASSLGRTGPHGYTF.

This chain uses TRBV3-1 (or the pseudogene TRBV3-2) with TRBJ2-4, with 7 bases matching TRBD2. Per the germline V gene, CDR1 is LGHDT and CDR2 is YNNKEL (reference sequence). The V gene end was trimmed by 5 bases and the J gene end by 3 bases; junction bases not matched to a gene: 7. The CDR3 totals 15 residues. The CDR3 protein is CASSWGGLDKNIQYF. The CDR3 nucleotides read TGTGCCAGCAGCTGGGGGGGTTTGGACAAAAACATTCAGTACTTC.

The CDR3 nucleotides are TGCGCCAGCAAGGGTGCGGGGGGGTCAGATACGCAGTATTTT. Its protein product is CASKGAGGSDTQYF. The chain uses TRBV5-1 and TRBJ2-3; 9 bases are a match to TRBD2. After removal of 6 bases from V and 4 bases from J, the junction contained 6 bases not matched to a gene. CDR3 length: 14 residues. Germline V gives CDR1 SGHRS, CDR2 YFSETQ.